The 8 T cell receptor beta chains below come from one sample, sequenced in a study of graft-versus-host responses after intestinal transplantation. Assay used: immunoSEQ multiplex PCR; TCRdb lists only in-frame clones, some missing. The data contain some 100,000 clones, 85% to 95% of them singletons. No antigen has been identified for these receptors. Sequenced material: unstimulated CD8+ T cells sorted from spleen or lymph node cells, taken before transplant. Receptors were obtained from a human donor who was the organ donor for an intestinal transplant.

The rearrangement links TRBV2 to TRBJ2-3; 10 bases fit TRBD2. From germline, CDR1 is SNHLY and CDR2 FYNNEI. Trimming removed 10 bases from V and 1 base from J; junction bases left unmatched: 2. The CDR3 contains 13 residues. The CDR3 DNA reads TGTGCCAACACTAGCGGGGGCACAGATACGCAGTATTTT. This sequence encodes CANTSGGTDTQYF.

The chain recombines TRBV5-6 with TRBJ1-5, with no clear D. Trimming left V 0 bases short and J 4 bases short, with 8 bases between. This CDR3 region has 14 residues. Per the germline V gene, CDR1 is SGHDT and CDR2 is YYEEEE. CDR3 sequence: CASSLVARNQPQHF. Written as DNA, the CDR3 is TGTGCCAGCAGCTTGGTGGCCAGGAATCAGCCCCAGCATTTT.

V is TRBV5-5 and J is TRBJ1-1, with D unclear. CDR1 is SGHKS and CDR2 is YYEKEE in the germline V gene (reference sequence). The CDR3 has 15 amino acids. The V gene lost 0 bases and the J gene lost 2 bases, with 11 bases spanning the gap. The CDR3 DNA is TGTGCCAGCAGCTTGGGTGGCGGATCCAACACTGAAGCTTTCTTT. This encodes CASSLGGGSNTEAFF.

CDR3 amino acids: CASSYGSGGPPDTQYF. For the CDR3, the DNA is TGTGCCAGCAGTTACGGTAGCGGGGGCCCTCCAGATACGCAGTATTTT. The V call is TRBV6-6, the J call TRBJ2-3, with 9 bases lining up with TRBD2. Germline CDR1 reads MNHNY; CDR2 reads SVGAGI (reference sequence). The V and J ends lost 2 bases and 4 bases, in that order; junction bases with no gene match: 7. This CDR3 is built from 16 residues.

V gene TRBV27 combines with J gene TRBJ1-1, with unresolved D. Germline assignment: CDR1 MNHEY and CDR2 SMNVEV (reference sequence). V shed 5 bases and J shed 1 base, with 8 bases lying between them. CDR3 length equals 13 residues. CDR3 in DNA: TGTGCCAGCAGTGACATAGAGAACACTGAAGCTTTCTTT. Protein: CASSDIENTEAFF.

The chain couples TRBV6-1 to TRBJ1-5, with D perhaps matching TRBD1 (6 bases). The CDR3 contains 18 residues. Germline CDR1 reads MNHNS; CDR2 reads SASEGT. Between the trimmed V and J ends, which lost 1 base and 6 bases, there was a span of 22 bases. The CDR3 here is CASSEGPIMYRVPQPQHF. Here the CDR3 DNA reads TGTGCCAGCAGTGAAGGACCTATTATGTACAGGGTGCCTCAGCCCCAGCATTTT.

The rearrangement uses TRBV7-8 and TRBJ1-2; unclear D gene. The germline V and J ends were trimmed by 1 base and 3 bases, with 6 bases remaining between them. The germline V gene encodes CDR1 SGHVS and CDR2 FQNEAQ. The CDR3 length is 13 residues. CDR3 sequence: CASSLDGDYGYTF. CDR3 DNA sequence: TGTGCCAGCAGCTTAGACGGGGACTATGGCTACACCTTC.

The J gene is TRBJ1-3, the V gene TRBV19, with no clear D. Per germline, CDR1 LNHDA and CDR2 SQIVND (reference sequence). Trimming removed 5 bases at V and 1 base at J, with 12 bases between. This CDR3 contains 15 residues. The CDR3 DNA follows: TGTGCCAGTAGTCCCGCGTCTCCATCTGGAAACACCATATATTTT. Its translation is CASSPASPSGNTIYF.